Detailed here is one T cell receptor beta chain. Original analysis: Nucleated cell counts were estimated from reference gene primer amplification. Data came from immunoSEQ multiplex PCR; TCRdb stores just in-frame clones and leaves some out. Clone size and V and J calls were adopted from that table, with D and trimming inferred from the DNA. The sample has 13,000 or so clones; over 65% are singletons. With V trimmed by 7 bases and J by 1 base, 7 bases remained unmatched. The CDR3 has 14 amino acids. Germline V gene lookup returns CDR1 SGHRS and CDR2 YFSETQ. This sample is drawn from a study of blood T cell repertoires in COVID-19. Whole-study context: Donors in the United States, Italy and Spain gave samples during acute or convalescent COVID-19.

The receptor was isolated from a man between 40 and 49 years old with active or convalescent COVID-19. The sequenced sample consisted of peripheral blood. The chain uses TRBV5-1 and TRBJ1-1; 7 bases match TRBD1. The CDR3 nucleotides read TGCGCCAGCGGAACCGGGACAGCGAACACTGAAGCTTTCTTT. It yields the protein CASGTGTANTEAFF. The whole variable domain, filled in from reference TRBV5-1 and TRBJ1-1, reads KAGVTQTPRYLIKTRGQQVTLSCSPISGHRSVSWYQQTPGQGLQFLFEYFSETQRNKGNFPGRFSGRQFSNSRSEMNVSTLELGDSALYLCASGTGTANTEAFFGQGTRLTVV.